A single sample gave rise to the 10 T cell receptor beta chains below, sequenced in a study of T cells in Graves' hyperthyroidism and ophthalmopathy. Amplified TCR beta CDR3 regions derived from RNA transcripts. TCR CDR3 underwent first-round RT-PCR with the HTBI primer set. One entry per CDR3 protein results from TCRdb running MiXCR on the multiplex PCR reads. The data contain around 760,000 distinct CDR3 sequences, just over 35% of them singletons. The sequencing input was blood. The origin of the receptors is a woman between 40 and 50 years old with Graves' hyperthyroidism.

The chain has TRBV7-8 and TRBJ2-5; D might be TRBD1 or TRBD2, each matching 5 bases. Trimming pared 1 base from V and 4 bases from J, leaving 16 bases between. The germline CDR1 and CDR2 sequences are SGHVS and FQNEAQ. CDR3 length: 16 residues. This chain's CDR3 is CASSLEVSPGPETQYF. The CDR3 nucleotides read TGTGCCAGCAGCTTAGAGGTGTCGCCGGGGCCAGAGACCCAGTACTTC.

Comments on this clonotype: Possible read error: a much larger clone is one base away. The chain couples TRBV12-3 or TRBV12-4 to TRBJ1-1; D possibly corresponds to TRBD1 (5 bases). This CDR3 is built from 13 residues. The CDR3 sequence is CTSTPAGRGEAFF. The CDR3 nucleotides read TGTACCAGCACCCCGGCAGGGAGAGGTGAAGCTTTCTTT.

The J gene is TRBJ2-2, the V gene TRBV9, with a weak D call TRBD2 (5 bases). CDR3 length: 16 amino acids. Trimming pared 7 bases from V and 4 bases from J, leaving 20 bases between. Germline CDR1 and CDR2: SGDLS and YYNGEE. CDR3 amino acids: CASSPLWPEVTGELFF. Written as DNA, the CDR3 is TGTGCCAGCTCACCGTTGTGGCCGGAGGTCACCGGGGAGCTGTTTTTT.

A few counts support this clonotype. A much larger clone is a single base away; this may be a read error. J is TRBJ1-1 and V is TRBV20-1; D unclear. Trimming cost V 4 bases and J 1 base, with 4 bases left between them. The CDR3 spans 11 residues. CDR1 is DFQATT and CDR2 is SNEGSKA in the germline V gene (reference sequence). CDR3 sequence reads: CSATGNTEAFF. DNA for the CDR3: TGCAGTGCTACAGGGAACACTGAAGCTTTCTTT.

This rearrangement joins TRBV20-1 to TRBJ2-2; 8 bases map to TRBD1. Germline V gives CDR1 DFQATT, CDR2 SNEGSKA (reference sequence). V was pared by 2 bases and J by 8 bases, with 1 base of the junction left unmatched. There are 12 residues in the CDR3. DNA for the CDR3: TGCAGTGCTAGACAGGGGGCAGGGGAGCTGTTTTTT. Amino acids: CSARQGAGELFF.

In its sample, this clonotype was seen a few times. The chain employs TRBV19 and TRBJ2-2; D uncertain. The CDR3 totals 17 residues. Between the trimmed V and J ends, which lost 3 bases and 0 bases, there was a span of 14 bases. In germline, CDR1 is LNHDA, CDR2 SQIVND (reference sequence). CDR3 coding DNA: TGTGCCAGTAGTATCCAAGAGGCCACAGCGAACACCGGGGAGCTGTTTTTT. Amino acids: CASSIQEATANTGELFF.

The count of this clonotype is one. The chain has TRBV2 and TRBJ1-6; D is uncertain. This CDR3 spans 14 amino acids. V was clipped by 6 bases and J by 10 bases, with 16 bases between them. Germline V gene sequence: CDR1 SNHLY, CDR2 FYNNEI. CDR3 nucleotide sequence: TGTGCCAGCAGAGATCGGGCGGGCGGCTCACCCCTCCACTTT. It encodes CASRDRAGGSPLHF.

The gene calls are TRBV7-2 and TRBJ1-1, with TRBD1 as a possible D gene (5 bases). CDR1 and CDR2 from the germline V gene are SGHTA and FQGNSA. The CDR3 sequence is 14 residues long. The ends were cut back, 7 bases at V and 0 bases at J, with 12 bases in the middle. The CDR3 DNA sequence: TGTGCCAGCACCGCCTCGACAGTGAACACTGAAGCTTTCTTT. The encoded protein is CASTASTVNTEAFF. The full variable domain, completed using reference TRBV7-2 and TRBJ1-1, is GAGVSQSPSNKVTEKGKDVELRCDPISGHTALYWYRQSLGQGLEFLIYFQGNSAPDKSGLPSDRFSAERTGGSVSTLTIQRTQQEDSAVYLCASTASTVNTEAFFGQGTRLTVV.

The CDR3 region is CSVEGLGQPNTEAFF. CDR3 bases: TGCAGCGTTGAAGGGTTGGGCCAGCCTAACACTGAAGCTTTCTTT. This chain uses TRBV29-1 with TRBJ1-1; D remains ambiguous. The germline V gene encodes CDR1 SQVTM and CDR2 ANQGSEA. The CDR3 covers 15 residues. Trimming removed 1 base at V and 2 bases at J, with 14 bases between. Full variable domain (rest looked up from reference TRBV29-1 and TRBJ1-1): SAVISQKPSRDICQRGTSLTIQCQVDSQVTMMFWYRQQPGQSLTLIATANQGSEATYESGFVIDKFPISRPNLTFSTLTVSNMSPEDSSIYLCSVEGLGQPNTEAFFGQGTRLTVV.

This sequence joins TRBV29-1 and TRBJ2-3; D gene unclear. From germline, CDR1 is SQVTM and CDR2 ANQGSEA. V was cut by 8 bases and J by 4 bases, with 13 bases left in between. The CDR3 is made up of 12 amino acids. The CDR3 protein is CSSRRGADTQYF. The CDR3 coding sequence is TGCAGCTCTCGTAGAGGTGCAGATACGCAGTATTTT.